The clone carrying this TCR beta chain has just one count. Its antigen is not known. The V segment lost 5 bases and the J segment 6 bases; nucleotides outside the gene matches: 17. The CDR3 sequence is 18 residues long. CDR1 and CDR2 (germline): MDHEN, SYDVKM. This PCR relied on a set of 60 Vbeta primers and 13 Jbeta primers. Some clones are missing from TCRdb's copy, which holds only in-frame ones; the method was immunoSEQ multiplex PCR. In the table there are under 200,000 clones, roughly three quarters of which are singletons. The sample belongs to a study of cytomegalovirus exposure and HLA in healthy donors. Broader study findings: Donors were assumed by presence/absence analyses to have roughly uniform sequencing depth.

When sampled, the donors appeared nominally healthy, though they likely had unrecorded immune exposures. Sequences were obtained from PBMCs. The chain has TRBV28 and TRBJ2-3, with 10 bases identical to TRBD2. This clonotype originated in a man between 60 and 70 years old in good health and CMV-seronegative. The DNA for the CDR3 is TGTGCCAGCAGTCCCCTGGTCACCGGGACTAGCGTGTTTGATACGCAGTATTTT. Translation: CASSPLVTGTSVFDTQYF.